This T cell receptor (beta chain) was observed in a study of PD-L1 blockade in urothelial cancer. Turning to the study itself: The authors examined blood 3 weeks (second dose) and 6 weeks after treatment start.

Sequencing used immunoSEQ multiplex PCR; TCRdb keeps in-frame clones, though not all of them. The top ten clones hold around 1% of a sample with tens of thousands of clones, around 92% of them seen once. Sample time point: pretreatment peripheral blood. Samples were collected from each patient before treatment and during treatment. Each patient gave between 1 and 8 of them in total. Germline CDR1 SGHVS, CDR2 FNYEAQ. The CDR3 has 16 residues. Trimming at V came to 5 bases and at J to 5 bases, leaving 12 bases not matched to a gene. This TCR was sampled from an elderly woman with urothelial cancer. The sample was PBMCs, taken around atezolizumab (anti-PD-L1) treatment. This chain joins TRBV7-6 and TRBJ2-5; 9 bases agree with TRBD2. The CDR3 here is CASSPLAGGTSETQYF. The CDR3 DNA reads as TGTGCCAGCAGCCCCCTGGCGGGAGGGACTAGTGAGACCCAGTACTTC.